The 19 T cell receptor beta chains below were found in one sample sequenced in a study of T-cell reconstitution after alpha-beta-depleted transplantation in children (TCRdb year 2016). Library creation used PCR. The instrument given in TCRdb is Illumina HiSeq 2500. To normalize quantification of the TCRbeta repertoire, the TCR libraries were built with molecular barcoding that relied on unique molecular identifiers. Using fastp trimming at Q25 and MiXCR clonotype assembly, TCRdb reanalyzed the public sequencing data and kept in-frame beta chains. Each record represents a unique CDR3 protein, reported with the most common genes and DNA among its rows. The sample yields a few hundred thousand distinct CDR3 sequences; 9% to 12% were counted once. The ten largest make up less than 2.5% of the sample. Sample: PBMCs from the stem cell graft donor, taken from the stem cell graft. All receptors come from a human donor who donated a stem cell graft to a child with acute lymphoblastic leukemia.

This clonotype has at least ten counts. This chain connects TRBV27 to TRBJ2-5; 9 bases are a match to TRBD2. Per germline, CDR1 MNHEY and CDR2 SMNVEV (reference sequence). The ends lost 4 bases at V and 5 bases at J; junction bases unmatched: 14. This CDR3 is 17 amino acids long. The CDR3 DNA follows: TGTGCCAGCAGTTCGTCCACCCCAGCGGGAGGCTGGGAGACCCAGTACTTC. This translates into CASSSSTPAGGWETQYF.

The table lists this clonotype with a count of one. The chain recombines TRBV7-6 with TRBJ2-1, with 12 positions matching TRBD2. After removal of 0 bases from V and 4 bases from J, the junction contained 7 bases not matched to a gene. The CDR3 loop spans 18 amino acids. Germline lookup yields CDR1 SGHVS and CDR2 FNYEAQ. CDR3 residues: CASSLAGGLAGTYNEQFF. The CDR3 DNA is TGTGCCAGCAGCTTAGCCGGAGGACTAGCGGGGACTTACAATGAGCAGTTCTTC.

V and J are TRBV7-2 and TRBJ2-3; tentatively, D is TRBD1 or TRBD2 (5 bases each). The V gene's germline CDR1 is SGHTA and CDR2 FQGNSA. The CDR3 loop spans 14 amino acids. The germline V and J ends were trimmed by 5 bases and 1 base, with 10 bases remaining between them. The CDR3 loop reads CASSRDGGTDTQYF. As DNA, the CDR3 is TGTGCCAGCAGCCGGGACGGAGGCACAGATACGCAGTATTTT.

This clonotype was recorded at least ten times. The chain couples TRBV10-3 to TRBJ2-7; 9 bases are shared with TRBD1. This CDR3 has 15 amino acids. V shed 4 bases and J 3 bases; nucleotides not matched to a gene: 7. Germline V gene data show CDR1 as ENHRY and CDR2 as SYGVKD. The CDR3 is CAISAQDRGGYEQYF. DNA of the CDR3: TGTGCCATCAGTGCCCAGGACAGGGGAGGCTACGAGCAGTACTTC.

This clonotype was detected a few times. V is TRBV10-3 and J is TRBJ2-3; 12 bases map to TRBD1. Losses at the gene ends were 5 bases for V and 4 bases for J; bases not matched to a gene: 4. Germline V gene data show CDR1 as ENHRY and CDR2 as SYGVKD. The CDR3 contains 15 residues. The CDR3 is CAISRRDRGPDTQYF. CDR3 in DNA: TGTGCCATCAGTAGACGGGACAGGGGGCCAGATACGCAGTATTTT.

This chain links TRBV7-2 with TRBJ2-3; TRBD1 is a possible D gene (5 bases). CDR3 length: 12 residues. Trimming took 4 bases from V and 11 from J, leaving 13 bases between them. Germline CDR1 is SGHTA and CDR2 is FQGNSA. CDR3 DNA sequence: TGTGCCAGCAGCTATCAGGGCACGGTGCAGTATTTT. Its protein product is CASSYQGTVQYF.

This clonotype was picked up many times. The chain carries TRBV7-9 and TRBJ2-1, with TRBD2 as a possible D gene (6 bases). V lost 5 bases and J 8 bases, leaving 19 bases between the germline ends. There are 15 residues in the CDR3. Germline CDR1 reads SEHNR; CDR2 reads FQNEAQ (reference sequence). The CDR3 spells CASSPRVLAKDEQFF. The CDR3 bases are TGTGCCAGCAGCCCGAGGGTACTAGCCAAGGATGAGCAGTTCTTC.

The chain employs TRBV30 and TRBJ1-1; no firm D call. In germline, CDR1 is GTSNPN, CDR2 SVGIG (reference sequence). The CDR3 contains 12 residues. The V and J ends lost 5 bases and 1 base respectively, with 8 bases between them. CDR3: CAWEGWNTEAFF. DNA of the CDR3: TGTGCCTGGGAAGGGTGGAACACTGAAGCTTTCTTT.

For this clonotype: Because it lacks the conserved phenylalanine or tryptophan at the end, this CDR3 is likely a read error. V gene TRBV10-3 combines with J gene TRBJ2-7; D may be TRBD2 (5 bases). Trimming removed 3 bases from V and 3 bases from J, with 12 bases in between. There are 14 residues in the CDR3. From germline, CDR1 is ENHRY and CDR2 SYGVKD. CDR3 sequence reads: CAISEAAGVYEQYL. The CDR3 nucleotides are TGTGCCATCAGTGAAGCAGCCGGGGTCTACGAGCAGTACTTG.

This clonotype has a handful of counts. The chain couples TRBV20-1 to TRBJ1-2; no clear D. The ends were cut back, 8 bases at V and 2 bases at J, with 18 bases in the middle. Germline CDR1 DFQATT, CDR2 SNEGSKA (reference sequence). The length of the CDR3 is 14 residues. The CDR3 is CSPSRAAANYGYTF. CDR3 sequence (DNA): TGCAGTCCCAGTCGGGCGGCAGCGAACTATGGCTACACCTTC.

This clonotype was seen a few times. The chain uses TRBV29-1 and TRBJ1-2; D possibly corresponds to TRBD1 (5 bases). This CDR3 spans 14 amino acids. Trimming took 7 bases from V and 4 from J, leaving 19 bases between them. Germline V gene data show CDR1 as SQVTM and CDR2 as ANQGSEA. The CDR3 bases are TGCAGCGCCCTGAGGGAGGGACTCCCCTATGGCTACACCTTC. The encoded protein is CSALREGLPYGYTF.

The sample holds many counts of this clonotype. The rearrangement links TRBV4-3 to TRBJ2-3, with 9 bases identical to TRBD2. V shed 2 bases and J 0 bases; nucleotides not matched to a gene: 6. This CDR3 spans 17 amino acids. From germline, CDR1 is LGHNA and CDR2 YSLEER. The CDR3 nucleotides are TGCGCCAGCAGCCAAAACCCGACTAGCGGAAGCACAGATACGCAGTATTTT. This translates into CASSQNPTSGSTDTQYF.

This clonotype showed up just a few times. The chain is built from TRBV10-3 and TRBJ1-3; D call uncertain. This CDR3 region has 15 residues. Looked up from germline, CDR1 is ENHRY and CDR2 is SYGVKD. V was trimmed by 9 bases and J by 4 bases, leaving 19 bases between them. This CDR3 reads CAIQPRLGAGNTIYF. CDR3 nucleotides: TGTGCCATTCAGCCGAGATTGGGCGCGGGAAACACCATATATTTT.

The rearrangement links TRBV4-2 to TRBJ1-2; a possible D gene is TRBD1 (5 bases). The germline V and J ends were trimmed by 3 bases and 4 bases, with 12 bases remaining between them. Germline V lookup: CDR1 LGHNA, CDR2 YNFKEQ. CDR3 length: 14 amino acids. The CDR3 DNA sequence: TGTGCCAGCAGCCAGGCGGACACGACCTATGGCTACACCTTC. Translation: CASSQADTTYGYTF.

This clonotype was seen once. V is TRBV6-2 or TRBV6-3 and J is TRBJ2-1; 7 bases match TRBD2. The trim removed 6 bases at V and 8 bases at J, leaving 16 bases unmatched. Germline V lookup: CDR1 MNHEY, CDR2 SVGEGT. This CDR3 has 16 amino acids. CDR3 sequence reads: CASSPPLASQNYEQFF. CDR3 nucleotides: TGTGCCAGCAGCCCCCCACTAGCGAGTCAAAATTATGAGCAGTTCTTC.

This clonotype has at least ten counts. The chain uses TRBV9 and TRBJ2-2; TRBD2 aligns across 10 bases. CDR1 is SGDLS, CDR2 YYNGEE, per germline. J lost 2 bases, V lost 3 bases, and 1 base had no gene match. The CDR3 length is 15 residues. The chain's CDR3 is CASSGTSGNTGELFF. The CDR3 DNA reads TGTGCCAGCAGCGGGACTAGCGGAAACACCGGGGAGCTGTTTTTT. Using reference TRBV9 and TRBJ2-2 for the parts outside the CDR3, the full variable domain is DSGVTQTPKHLITATGQRVTLRCSPRSGDLSVYWYQQSLDQGLQFLIQYYNGEERAKGNILERFSAQQFPDLHSELNLSSLELGDSALYFCASSGTSGNTGELFFGEGSRLTVL.

This clonotype was observed at least ten times. The V gene is TRBV6-5, the J gene TRBJ2-1, with a possible D match to TRBD2 (6 bases). Trimming shortened V by 2 bases and J by 5 bases, and 10 bases separated the two germline ends. Germline CDR1 reads MNHEY; CDR2 reads SVGAGI. This CDR3 is built from 14 residues. CDR3 protein: CASSYPGVHNEQFF. CDR3 coding DNA: TGTGCCAGCAGTTACCCGGGAGTGCACAATGAGCAGTTCTTC.

This clonotype turned up a few times. This chain joins TRBV27 and TRBJ2-3; 14 nucleotides agree with TRBD2. Germline V gives CDR1 MNHEY, CDR2 SMNVEV (reference sequence). This CDR3 is 14 amino acids long. V was pared by 8 bases and J by 6 bases, with 4 bases of the junction left unmatched. The CDR3 DNA follows: TGTGCCAGCCGACTAGCGGGAGGGCGGGATACGCAGTATTTT. It translates to CASRLAGGRDTQYF.

The sample holds many counts of this clonotype. The chain employs TRBV12-3 or TRBV12-4 and TRBJ2-3; no firm D call. The CDR3 totals 14 residues. The ends were cut back, 7 bases at V and 4 bases at J, with 15 bases in the middle. CDR3 sequence (DNA): TGTGCCAGCACGACGCTCCGATCCCCAGATACGCAGTATTTT. Translation: CASTTLRSPDTQYF.